This T cell receptor beta chain was sequenced during a study of cytotoxic CD8 clonotypes in ibrutinib-treated CLL. This CDR3 spans 11 amino acids. TCRdb keeps only in-frame clones here, not all; method: immunoSEQ multiplex PCR. The profile shows over 7,000 clones, 65% to 80% of them singletons. The chain couples TRBV21-1 to TRBJ1-5. TRBV21-1 counts as a pseudogene. This specimen consisted of PBMCs, obtained before ibrutinib treatment. The receptor was derived from a human donor with chronic lymphocytic leukemia. The CDR3 spells CASSKNQPQHF. DNA of the CDR3: TGTGCCAGCAGCAAAAATCAGCCCCAGCATTTT.